This T cell receptor (beta chain) was retrieved from a study of blood T cells in healthy people across ages. The overall study: With template switching, about one barcoded beta molecule was captured per two T cells.

The CDR3 runs 15 residues. The germline V gene has CDR1 DFQATT and CDR2 SNEGSKA (reference sequence). V trimming: 3 bases; J trimming: 8 bases; junction bases outside the gene matches: 13. This clonotype has a handful of counts. The target antigen is unknown. Whole-study findings and limits: Using unsorted PBMCs precluded a conclusive naive versus antigen-experienced comparison. Roughly linear age-related decline in beta diversity appeared, significant by age 40.

Each sample used at least 6 million PBMCs. With a J-beta primer mix and a sample-barcoded 5' primer, a second PCR ran roughly 6 to 11 cycles. TCRdb ran MiXCR on the 5' RACE reads and lists one entry per CDR3 protein. Altogether around 800,000 distinct CDR3 sequences are present, less than 70% being singletons, with the ten largest covering around 40%. The sample consisted of blood. The V gene is TRBV20-1, the J gene TRBJ2-1; 7 nucleotides agree with TRBD2. The source of this sequence is a man aged 80 or over in good health. The CDR3 protein is CSARGVREGTDEQFF. The CDR3 bases are TGCAGTGCTAGGGGTGTGAGGGAGGGGACGGATGAGCAGTTCTTC.